A few counts support the clone carrying this T cell receptor beta chain. This specimen belongs to a study of control samples from healthy donors and cancer patients. The CDR3 totals 14 residues. Looked up from germline, CDR1 is SGHDN and CDR2 is FVKESK. With 4 bases clipped from V and 2 bases from J, the junction kept 4 bases outside the gene matches. Assay used: immunoSEQ multiplex PCR; TCRdb lists only in-frame clones, some missing. The sample shows 200,000 or so clones, about 90% of them seen only once. This TCR was recovered from a man younger than 40 in good health. The rearrangement links TRBV14 to TRBJ2-5, with TRBD1 identical over 7 bases. What was sequenced was blood. Written as DNA, the CDR3 is TGTGCCAGCAGCCGGAACAGGGGTCAAGAGACCCAGTACTTC. Protein sequence: CASSRNRGQETQYF.